The rows below give T cell receptor beta chains drawn from one sample of a study of shared clonotypes between healthy human individuals. This table comes from immunoSEQ multiplex PCR, and its TCRdb copy is limited to in-frame clones, with some not included. The data show roughly 1 million clones, more than 60% seen once. The sample taken for sequencing was memory CD4+ T cells sorted from blood. These receptors were collected from a man aged 18 to 29 in good health. Both conserved end residues are part of each CDR3. Fields, in order: V gene, D gene, CDR3 length, clone size, J gene, CDR3 DNA, CDR3 protein. D genes are given only for firm matches. Part of the rows lack a size; the others show once, few, many or a class for expanded clones.

V: TRBV11-3; D: TRBD2; length: 15; size: -; J: TRBJ2-5; DNA: TGTGCCAGCAGCTTTAGCGGGACTATACAAGAGACCCAGTACTTC; CDR3: CASSFSGTIQETQYF
V: TRBV18; D: TRBD1; length: 13; size: once; J: TRBJ1-2; DNA: TGTGCCAGCTCGCCGGGACAGAACTATGGCTACACCTTC; CDR3: CASSPGQNYGYTF
V: TRBV2; D: -; length: 14; size: many; J: TRBJ1-2; DNA: TGTGCCAGCAGTGAACTGGGAACGGGCTATGGCTACACCTTC; CDR3: CASSELGTGYGYTF
V: TRBV27; D: -; length: 15; size: once; J: TRBJ1-2; DNA: TGTGCCAGCAGTTTTCAAGCAGCCACGTACTATGGCTACACCTTC; CDR3: CASSFQAATYYGYTF
V: TRBV10-3; D: TRBD1; length: 18; size: -; J: TRBJ1-5; DNA: TGTGCCATCAGTCCAACGGACAGGGGGCTTGATAGCAATCAGCCCCAGCATTTT; CDR3: CAISPTDRGLDSNQPQHF
V: TRBV7-9; D: -; length: 15; size: -; J: TRBJ2-3; DNA: TGTGCCAGCAGCCTAACAGGGCTCGGCACAGATACGCAGTATTTT; CDR3: CASSLTGLGTDTQYF
V: TRBV9; D: -; length: 14; size: -; J: TRBJ2-3; DNA: TGTGCCAGCAACCGCGAGACCGCTGAACGGACGCAGTATTTT; CDR3: CASNRETAERTQYF
V: TRBV6-5; D: TRBD2; length: 15; size: few; J: TRBJ2-1; DNA: TGTGCCAGCAAGGCCGGGACTAGCGGGAGGAATGAGCAGTTCTTC; CDR3: CASKAGTSGRNEQFF
V: TRBV18; D: TRBD2; length: 14; size: few; J: TRBJ2-7; DNA: TGTGCCAGCTCTGACGCGGGGGGCTCCTACGAGCAGTACTTC; CDR3: CASSDAGGSYEQYF
V: TRBV19; D: -; length: 14; size: -; J: TRBJ2-2; DNA: TGTGCCAGTAGTGACCAGGGTGTCACCGGGGAGCTGTTTTTT; CDR3: CASSDQGVTGELFF
V: TRBV2; D: -; length: 12; size: -; J: TRBJ2-7; DNA: TGTGCCAGCAGTGAAAGCTTCTACGAGCAGTACTTC; CDR3: CASSESFYEQYF
V: TRBV6-1; D: -; length: 12; size: -; J: TRBJ1-5; DNA: TGTGCCAGCAGTGACCGTGGAGGGGCCCAGCATTTT; CDR3: CASSDRGGAQHF
V: TRBV5-1; D: -; length: 17; size: once; J: TRBJ2-3; DNA: TGCGCCAGCAGCTTGGCAGTGGGGGCCACTAGCACAGATACGCAGTATTTT; CDR3: CASSLAVGATSTDTQYF
V: TRBV18; D: TRBD1; length: 19; size: -; J: TRBJ1-4; DNA: TGTGCCAGCTCACCTACAGGGGGCTCCTACATCGGGACTAATGAAAAACTGTTTTTT; CDR3: CASSPTGGSYIGTNEKLFF
V: TRBV6-5; D: -; length: 13; size: few; J: TRBJ1-5; DNA: TGTGCCAGCAGTTACTCTGGGTTTCAGCCCCAGCATTTT; CDR3: CASSYSGFQPQHF
V: TRBV6-1; D: -; length: 14; size: -; J: TRBJ2-5; DNA: TGTGCCAGCAGCCCGGGCTTTCCCCAAGAGACCCAGTACTTC; CDR3: CASSPGFPQETQYF
V: TRBV2; D: -; length: 14; size: once; J: TRBJ2-5; DNA: TGTGCCAGCAGTGAATGGTCAGGGGGGGAGACCCAGTACTTC; CDR3: CASSEWSGGETQYF
V: TRBV5-1; D: -; length: 15; size: -; J: TRBJ1-6; DNA: TGCGCCAGCAGCTTGGTAACGGATAATAATTCACCCCTCCACTTT; CDR3: CASSLVTDNNSPLHF
V: TRBV14; D: -; length: 14; size: -; J: TRBJ1-2; DNA: TGTGCCAGCAGCCAAGATTTACGTGGGGGTGGCTACACCTTC; CDR3: CASSQDLRGGGYTF
V: TRBV4-1; D: TRBD2; length: 16; size: few; J: TRBJ2-1; DNA: TGCGCCAGCAGCCCCTACCGACTAGCGGGGGCGAATGAGCAGTTCTTC; CDR3: CASSPYRLAGANEQFF
V: TRBV13; D: -; length: 17; size: -; J: TRBJ2-2; DNA: TGTGCCAGCAGCTCTCCACATGACTGGGGGTACACCGGGGAGCTGTTTTTT; CDR3: CASSSPHDWGYTGELFF
V: TRBV28; D: TRBD1; length: 16; size: -; J: TRBJ2-5; DNA: TGTGCCAGCAGTTCGCTCCTGGACAGGGGCCAAGAGACCCAGTACTTC; CDR3: CASSSLLDRGQETQYF
V: TRBV27; D: -; length: 17; size: few; J: TRBJ1-1; DNA: TGTGCCAGCAGTTCCTTAACTCGACAGTTTAGTAGCACTGAAGCTTTCTTT; CDR3: CASSSLTRQFSSTEAFF
V: TRBV4-3; D: -; length: 15; size: -; J: TRBJ1-5; DNA: TGCGCCAGCAGCCAAGAAGGCGGTAGCAATCAGCCCCAGCATTTT; CDR3: CASSQEGGSNQPQHF
V: TRBV7-2; D: -; length: 15; size: -; J: TRBJ1-2; DNA: TGTGCCAGCAGCTTGGAAGGGACGGCTAACTATGGCTACACCTTC; CDR3: CASSLEGTANYGYTF
V: TRBV6-5; D: TRBD2; length: 15; size: -; J: TRBJ2-2; DNA: TGTGCCAGCAGCATAGCGGGGGCGAACACCGGGGAGCTGTTTTTT; CDR3: CASSIAGANTGELFF
V: TRBV4-1; D: TRBD1; length: 15; size: few; J: TRBJ1-1; DNA: TGCGCCAGCAGCCAAAGACAGGGGGCGGTGACTGAAGCTTTCTTT; CDR3: CASSQRQGAVTEAFF
V: TRBV19; D: TRBD1; length: 16; size: -; J: TRBJ2-5; DNA: TGTGCCAGTAGTGCCTACAGGGGGCCGGGTGGAGAGACCCAGTACTTC; CDR3: CASSAYRGPGGETQYF
V: TRBV29-1; D: TRBD1; length: 12; size: -; J: TRBJ2-7; DNA: TGCAGCGTTGAGGGACAGGGGATCGAGCAGTACTTC; CDR3: CSVEGQGIEQYF
V: TRBV28; D: TRBD1; length: 15; size: few; J: TRBJ1-1; DNA: TGTGCCAGCAGTAACCCGGGACAGGGGCCCACTGAAGCTTTCTTT; CDR3: CASSNPGQGPTEAFF
V: TRBV7-2; D: TRBD1; length: 14; size: -; J: TRBJ2-7; DNA: TGTGCCAGCAGCTTAGGAAGACAGGGGTCCGAGCAGTACTTC; CDR3: CASSLGRQGSEQYF
V: TRBV7-6; D: TRBD2; length: 16; size: -; J: TRBJ2-1; DNA: TGTGCCAGCAGCTTAACTAGCGGGAGGATCTACAATGAGCAGTTCTTC; CDR3: CASSLTSGRIYNEQFF
V: TRBV27; D: -; length: 13; size: -; J: TRBJ1-2; DNA: TGTGCCAGCAGTTTGCAGGGTAATTATGGCTACACCTTC; CDR3: CASSLQGNYGYTF
V: TRBV29-1; D: TRBD2; length: 14; size: -; J: TRBJ2-1; DNA: TGCAGCGTTGAAGGGGCTAGCGGATACAATGAGCAGTTCTTC; CDR3: CSVEGASGYNEQFF
V: TRBV30; D: -; length: 13; size: -; J: TRBJ2-7; DNA: TGTGCCTGCCGGGGACAACCCGTCTACGAGCAGTACTTC; CDR3: CACRGQPVYEQYF
V: TRBV7-8; D: -; length: 16; size: -; J: TRBJ2-3; DNA: TGTGCCAGCAGCCCCGGGACTTACCCTAGCACAGATACGCAGTATTTT; CDR3: CASSPGTYPSTDTQYF
V: TRBV20-1; D: -; length: 11; size: -; J: TRBJ2-3; DNA: TGCAGTGCCCTGACAGGAGATACGCAGTATTTT; CDR3: CSALTGDTQYF
V: TRBV5-1; D: -; length: 13; size: -; J: TRBJ2-7; DNA: TGCGCCAGCAGCCCGGTAGGGGCTTACGAGCAGTACTTC; CDR3: CASSPVGAYEQYF
V: TRBV28; D: -; length: 13; size: -; J: TRBJ1-1; DNA: TGTGCCAGCAGCCAACCCGGGGGGATTGAAGCTTTCTTT; CDR3: CASSQPGGIEAFF
V: TRBV5-8; D: -; length: 15; size: -; J: TRBJ1-4; DNA: TGTGCCAGCAGCCACCGACAGAATTTTAATGAAAAACTGTTTTTT; CDR3: CASSHRQNFNEKLFF